This entry lists 25 T cell receptor beta chains sequenced from one sample in a study of beta chain features in type 1 diabetes. TCRB transcripts that were expressed got sequenced, as all of the isolated RNA had been reverse transcribed. The protocol was immunoSEQ multiplex PCR, while the TCRdb copy is restricted to in-frame clones and leaves out a portion. This table holds some 19,000 clones, around 50% found once. Sequencing was performed on stem cell memory CD4+ T cells from blood. The receptors shown here come from a man aged 18 to 29 in good health.

This clone was detected only a few times. This chain joins TRBV6-5 and TRBJ2-7; TRBD1 matches at 8 bases. The CDR3 loop spans 15 amino acids. The V gene's germline CDR1 is MNHEY and CDR2 SVGAGI. V lost 0 bases and J lost 7; bases outside the gene matches: 8. The CDR3 nucleotides read TGTGCCAGCAGTTACTCACGCAGGGGGCTGGTTGAGCAGTACTTC. It specifies CASSYSRRGLVEQYF.

This chain links TRBV18 with TRBJ2-3, with TRBD2 as a possible D gene (6 bases). Germline values: CDR1 KGHSH, CDR2 LQKENI. V shed 2 bases and J shed 0 bases, with 9 bases lying between them. This CDR3 spans 15 amino acids. CDR3 amino acids: CASSPIAESTDTQYF. In DNA, the CDR3 is TGTGCCAGCTCACCAATAGCGGAGAGCACAGATACGCAGTATTTT.

V and J are TRBV18 and TRBJ2-1; tentatively, D is TRBD2 (6 bases). The CDR3 is 16 amino acids. Trimming took 3 bases from V and 4 from J, leaving 16 bases between them. The germline CDR1 and CDR2 sequences are KGHSH and LQKENI. CDR3 DNA sequence: TGTGCCAGCTCACCCCCTAGCGCGCCCGTTTACAATGAGCAGTTCTTC. Its translation is CASSPPSAPVYNEQFF.

This clone was observed a handful of times. The chain couples TRBV4-3 to TRBJ2-3, with D tentatively TRBD1 (6 bases). Between the trimmed V and J ends, which lost 0 bases and 1 base, there was a span of 8 bases. The germline V gene encodes CDR1 LGHNA and CDR2 YSLEER. The CDR3 has 15 residues. The CDR3 here is CASSQDRGGTDTQYF. CDR3 DNA: TGCGCCAGCAGCCAAGACAGGGGAGGCACAGATACGCAGTATTTT.

The rearrangement joins TRBV5-1 to TRBJ2-1; 9 bases are shared with TRBD2. CDR1 and CDR2 from the germline V gene are SGHRS and YFSETQ. The CDR3 is 15 amino acids. V was clipped by 4 bases and J by 2 bases; unmatched bases: 4. The CDR3 DNA sequence: TGCGCCAGCAGCCCGGGACTAGCAACCTACAATGAGCAGTTCTTC. It translates to CASSPGLATYNEQFF.

This chain joins TRBV7-2 and TRBJ1-5; 7 bases match TRBD1. The CDR3 has 15 residues. Germline CDR1 is SGHTA and CDR2 is FQGNSA. V gave up 5 bases and J gave up 4 bases; unmatched junction bases: 8. The CDR3 is CASSQGVRLNQPQHF. For the CDR3, the DNA is TGTGCCAGCAGCCAGGGGGTGCGCCTAAATCAGCCCCAGCATTTT.

The chain links TRBV28 to TRBJ2-7; 13 bases fit TRBD2. Germline loops: CDR1 MDHEN, CDR2 SYDVKM. V lost 5 bases to trimming and J lost 4 bases; unmatched junction nucleotides: 2. The CDR3 is made up of 14 amino acids. CDR3 loop: CASSGGLAGYEQYF. The CDR3 region has the DNA TGTGCCAGCAGTGGGGGACTAGCGGGATACGAGCAGTACTTC.

The chain has TRBV28 and TRBJ2-3; 11 bases map to TRBD2. CDR1 and CDR2 from the germline V gene are MDHEN and SYDVKM. With V trimmed by 5 bases and J by 2 bases, 6 bases remained unmatched. CDR3 length: 16 amino acids. CDR3 residues: CASSPRTSGFTDTQYF. DNA for the CDR3: TGTGCCAGCAGTCCCAGGACTAGCGGGTTCACAGATACGCAGTATTTT.

The V call is TRBV29-1, the J call TRBJ2-6; 7 positions agree with TRBD1. The CDR3 extends over 14 amino acids. From germline, CDR1 is SQVTM and CDR2 ANQGSEA. V shed 5 bases and J 4 bases; nucleotides not matched to a gene: 5. The CDR3 DNA sequence: TGCAGCGTTAACACAGGGGAAGGGGCCAACGTCCTGACTTTC. It is translated as CSVNTGEGANVLTF.

J is TRBJ1-5 and V is TRBV7-2; 9 nucleotides line up with TRBD1. CDR1 and CDR2 (germline): SGHTA, FQGNSA. J gave up 6 bases and V 6 bases, and 6 bases lay outside the gene matches. The CDR3 has 14 amino acids. The chain's CDR3 is CASRRQGVGQPQHF. CDR3 DNA: TGTGCCAGCAGACGACAGGGGGTAGGTCAGCCCCAGCATTTT.

The rearrangement joins TRBV5-1 to TRBJ2-3; D is perhaps TRBD2 (7 bases). Germline V gene data show CDR1 as SGHRS and CDR2 as YFSETQ. This CDR3 comprises 12 residues. V lost 7 bases and J lost 5, with 11 bases in between. CDR3 nucleotide sequence: TGCGCCAGCGGGGGGGCCGGAGATACGCAGTATTTT. Amino acids: CASGGAGDTQYF.

The chain is built from TRBV9 and TRBJ2-5; 11 bases fit TRBD2. This CDR3 has 17 residues. The V gene's germline CDR1 is SGDLS and CDR2 YYNGEE. V trimming: 0 bases; J trimming: 2 bases; junction bases outside the gene matches: 6. CDR3 loop: CASSVALGTSGQETQYF. The CDR3 DNA follows: TGTGCCAGCAGCGTAGCCCTAGGGACTAGCGGACAAGAGACCCAGTACTTC.

This chain uses TRBV7-2 with TRBJ2-1, with 14 bases matching TRBD2. The ends lost 5 bases at V and 7 bases at J; junction bases unmatched: 7. From germline, CDR1 is SGHTA and CDR2 FQGNSA. The CDR3 totals 16 residues. CDR3 amino acids: CASSLRLAGGYNEQFF. The CDR3 DNA sequence: TGTGCCAGCAGCCTCCGACTAGCGGGGGGGTATAATGAGCAGTTCTTC.

The chain employs TRBV7-2 and TRBJ2-5; TRBD1 is a possible D gene (6 bases). CDR3 length equals 15 residues. Germline assignment: CDR1 SGHTA and CDR2 FQGNSA. The V gene lost 1 base and the J gene lost 4 bases, with 13 bases spanning the gap. DNA of the CDR3: TGTGCCAGCAGCTTAGGACAGGTCCTAGTAGAGACCCAGTACTTC. Amino acid sequence: CASSLGQVLVETQYF.

This sequence joins TRBV7-9 and TRBJ2-3; D might be TRBD2 (5 bases). The CDR3 consists of 13 residues. Deletions cut 10 bases from V and 5 bases from J, with 16 bases between. Germline assignment: CDR1 SEHNR and CDR2 FQNEAQ (reference sequence). The CDR3 protein is CAIGDGLGDTQYF. The DNA of the CDR3 is TGTGCCATCGGGGATGGCCTCGGAGATACGCAGTATTTT.

V is TRBV5-1 and J is TRBJ2-6; D uncertain. Germline V lookup: CDR1 SGHRS, CDR2 YFSETQ. This CDR3 spans 15 amino acids. The V gene lost 4 bases and the J gene lost 3 bases, with 11 bases spanning the gap. CDR3 protein: CASSLRSNGANVLTF. CDR3 DNA sequence: TGCGCCAGCAGCCTACGGTCGAATGGGGCCAACGTCCTGACTTTC.

The V gene is TRBV19, the J gene TRBJ1-1, with a tentative D call TRBD1 (5 bases). CDR1 is LNHDA and CDR2 is SQIVND in the germline V gene (reference sequence). Trimming left V 9 bases short and J 5 bases short, with 19 bases between. The CDR3 length is 14 residues. CDR3 sequence: CASKLQPEGTEAFF. The CDR3, as DNA: TGTGCCAGCAAATTACAACCGGAGGGGACTGAAGCTTTCTTT.

There are a few counts of this clone. V and J are TRBV5-1 and TRBJ2-2; a possible D gene is TRBD2 (5 bases). This CDR3 is 15 amino acids long. CDR1 is SGHRS and CDR2 is YFSETQ in the germline V gene. V dropped 3 bases and J dropped 1 base, with 10 bases sitting between them. CDR3 bases: TGCGCCAGCAGCTGGAGTGGAGGGAACACCGGGGAGCTGTTTTTT. This encodes CASSWSGGNTGELFF. Supplemented by reference TRBV5-1 and TRBJ2-2, the full variable domain reads KAGVTQTPRYLIKTRGQQVTLSCSPISGHRSVSWYQQTPGQGLQFLFEYFSETQRNKGNFPGRFSGRQFSNSRSEMNVSTLELGDSALYLCASSWSGGNTGELFFGEGSRLTVL.

This clone appeared a few times. V and J are TRBV30 and TRBJ1-1; 7 nucleotides line up with TRBD1. Germline lookup yields CDR1 GTSNPN and CDR2 SVGIG (reference sequence). V lost 6 bases, J lost 3 bases, and 16 bases stayed unmatched. The CDR3 spans 16 residues. Written as DNA, the CDR3 is TGTGCCTGCCTCACGACAGGGTTAAGGGTAGACACTGAAGCTTTCTTT. Amino acid sequence: CACLTTGLRVDTEAFF.

The chain joins TRBV7-2 to TRBJ1-4, with no clear D. The length of the CDR3 is 14 residues. Germline-derived CDR1 and CDR2 are SGHTA and FQGNSA. Trimming removed 1 base at V and 4 bases at J, with 7 bases between. In DNA form, the CDR3 reads TGTGCCAGCAGCTTAGGACACAGTAATGAAAAACTGTTTTTT. Translating it yields CASSLGHSNEKLFF.

The genes are TRBV28 and TRBJ1-5; 7 nucleotides match TRBD1. The CDR3 runs to 14 residues. Germline V gene sequence: CDR1 MDHEN, CDR2 SYDVKM. Trimming removed 9 bases from V and 5 bases from J; junction bases left unmatched: 10. This CDR3 reads CASRTAQGDQPQHF. Written as DNA, the CDR3 is TGTGCCAGTCGGACAGCCCAGGGGGATCAGCCCCAGCATTTT.

The chain has TRBV7-3 and TRBJ2-5; 8 bases are shared with TRBD1. This CDR3 comprises 14 residues. Germline V gives CDR1 SGHTA, CDR2 FQGTGA. The trim removed 6 bases at V and 2 bases at J, leaving 5 bases unmatched. The chain's CDR3 is CASSRQGRQETQYF. The CDR3 region has the DNA TGTGCCAGCAGTCGACAGGGGAGGCAAGAGACCCAGTACTTC.

V usage is TRBV7-8 and J usage is TRBJ1-2; D remains ambiguous. V was cut by 5 bases and J by 2 bases, with 15 bases left in between. This CDR3 contains 15 residues. CDR1 is SGHVS, CDR2 FQNEAQ, per germline. The CDR3 reads CASSHRRVKNYGYTF. The CDR3 coding sequence is TGTGCCAGCAGCCACCGTCGGGTCAAAAACTATGGCTACACCTTC.

This clone was picked up one time. The gene calls are TRBV7-9 and TRBJ2-5; the D gene is possibly TRBD2 (5 bases). This CDR3 contains 17 residues. CDR1 is SEHNR, CDR2 FQNEAQ, per germline (reference sequence). Trimming took off 4 bases at V and 5 bases at J, with 23 bases between the two ends. The CDR3 region has the DNA TGTGCCAGCAGCTCTAAGAGGGTGCAGGACCTAAAGGAGACCCAGTACTTC. Translation: CASSSKRVQDLKETQYF.

The chain uses TRBV10-3 and TRBJ1-2; the D is unclear. Trimming pared 3 bases from V and 0 bases from J, leaving 8 bases between. CDR1 and CDR2 from the germline V gene are ENHRY and SYGVKD. CDR3 length: 14 amino acids. The CDR3: CAISETGSNYGYTF. The CDR3 DNA sequence: TGTGCCATCAGTGAAACGGGATCTAACTATGGCTACACCTTC.